One sample yielded the 30 T cell receptor beta chains listed below, sequenced in a study of blood T cell repertoires in COVID-19. Sequencing used immunoSEQ multiplex PCR; TCRdb keeps in-frame clones, though not all of them. The table records roughly 200,000 clones, 70% to 90% of them present only once. The sequencing input was peripheral blood. The receptor set was obtained from a man between 60 and 75 years old with acute or convalescent COVID-19.

The genes are TRBV3-1 (or the pseudogene TRBV3-2) and TRBJ1-1; TRBD1 matches at 10 bases. J was trimmed by 4 bases and V by 4 bases; bases with no gene match: 3. Germline V gives CDR1 LGHDT, CDR2 YNNKEL (reference sequence). This CDR3 has 14 amino acids. The CDR3 reads CASSRQGAATEAFF. In DNA form, the CDR3 reads TGTGCCAGCAGCCGACAGGGGGCGGCCACTGAAGCTTTCTTT.

This clone has a single count. The rearrangement uses TRBV28 and TRBJ2-7; 12 bases line up with TRBD1. J lost 4 bases, V lost 6 bases, and 7 bases had no gene match. Germline-derived CDR1 and CDR2 are MDHEN and SYDVKM. This CDR3 is 15 amino acids long. In DNA, the CDR3 is TGTGCCAGCAGCCGAACGGGACAGGGGGCGTACGAGCAGTACTTC. This codes for CASSRTGQGAYEQYF.

The chain joins TRBV5-1 to TRBJ2-7; the match to TRBD2 covers 10 bases. Losses at the gene ends were 5 bases for V and 6 bases for J; bases not matched to a gene: 8. The CDR3 runs 14 residues. Per germline, CDR1 SGHRS and CDR2 YFSETQ. CDR3 region: CASRVAGGFGEQYF. The CDR3 region has the DNA TGCGCCAGCAGAGTAGCGGGAGGATTTGGCGAGCAGTACTTC.

The chain employs TRBV2 and TRBJ1-5, with D perhaps TRBD1 (5 bases). Trimming removed 3 bases at V and 4 bases at J, with 10 bases between. CDR1 is SNHLY and CDR2 is FYNNEI in the germline V gene. This CDR3 is built from 14 residues. CDR3 bases: TGTGCCAGCAGTGACAGGGTCGCAAATCAGCCCCAGCATTTT. It specifies CASSDRVANQPQHF.

The chain joins TRBV13 to TRBJ2-3; TRBD2 aligns across 9 bases. Germline assignment: CDR1 PRHDT and CDR2 FYEKMQ (reference sequence). With 5 bases clipped from V and 4 bases from J, the junction kept 7 bases outside the gene matches. This CDR3 has 15 amino acids. CDR3 region: CASSLPGLAADTQYF. The CDR3 region has the DNA TGTGCCAGCAGCCTCCCGGGACTAGCCGCAGATACGCAGTATTTT.

This chain connects TRBV30 to TRBJ2-5; 13 nucleotides agree with TRBD2. V shed 0 bases and J 7 bases; nucleotides not matched to a gene: 5. The CDR3 consists of 15 residues. The V gene's germline CDR1 is GTSNPN and CDR2 SVGIG (reference sequence). DNA for the CDR3: TGTGCCTGGAGTGTACCCACTAGCGGGAGGGGGACCCAGTACTTC. It specifies CAWSVPTSGRGTQYF.

V usage is TRBV19 and J usage is TRBJ1-2; 8 nucleotides match TRBD1. Germline V gene lookup returns CDR1 LNHDA and CDR2 SQIVND (reference sequence). This CDR3 region has 14 residues. Trimming cost V 5 bases and J 3 bases; bases outside gene matches: 5. In nucleotides, the CDR3 is TGTGCCAGTAGTGCGACAGGGGAGGACTATGGCTACACCTTC. Encoded protein: CASSATGEDYGYTF.

This sequence joins TRBV27 and TRBJ1-4, with no clear D. Germline V gives CDR1 MNHEY, CDR2 SMNVEV (reference sequence). The CDR3 has 14 amino acids. Trimming removed 3 bases at V and 6 bases at J, with 11 bases between. Written as DNA, the CDR3 is TGTGCCAGCAGTTTGGGCAGGAGGGATGAAAAACTGTTTTTT. Protein sequence: CASSLGRRDEKLFF.

The V gene is TRBV6-4, the J gene TRBJ2-1; D is unclear. The CDR3 consists of 15 residues. Germline CDR1 MRHNA, CDR2 SNTAGT. V was cut by 3 bases and J by 0 bases, with 9 bases left in between. DNA for the CDR3: TGTGCCAGCAGTGAGGGCATTAGCTCCTACAATGAGCAGTTCTTC. Translated: CASSEGISSYNEQFF.

The chain carries TRBV5-1 and TRBJ1-4, with D perhaps matching TRBD1 (5 bases). V was pared by 6 bases and J by 10 bases, with 19 bases between. The V gene's germline CDR1 is SGHRS and CDR2 YFSETQ. The CDR3 covers 14 residues. CDR3 nucleotides: TGCGCCAGCACCCTGATGTCAGGGTTTGGAAAACTGTTTTTT. Translated, it gives CASTLMSGFGKLFF.

The CDR3 bases are TGTGCCAGCAGCCCTAGGGGCGCCGGGGAGCTGTTTTTT. This sequence encodes CASSPRGAGELFF. This rearrangement joins TRBV12-3 or TRBV12-4 to TRBJ2-2, with D perhaps matching TRBD1 (5 bases). The V end lost 6 bases, the J end lost 6 bases, and 11 bases lay between the germline ends. The CDR3 contains 13 residues.

The V and J genes are TRBV29-1 and TRBJ1-5; D is possibly TRBD1 (5 bases). Germline CDR1 reads SQVTM; CDR2 reads ANQGSEA. The CDR3 extends over 13 amino acids. V was clipped by 2 bases and J by 0 bases, with 5 bases between them. This CDR3 is CSVEQGSNQPQHF. The CDR3 nucleotides are TGCAGCGTTGAACAGGGTAGCAATCAGCCCCAGCATTTT.

Written as DNA, the CDR3 is TGTGCCAGCAGCGCAGGGGGGTCCGGGACAGAAACTAATGAAAAACTGTTTTTT. This gives the protein CASSAGGSGTETNEKLFF. The chain has TRBV9 and TRBJ1-4; 7 positions agree with TRBD1. The CDR3 sequence is 18 residues long. From germline, CDR1 is SGDLS and CDR2 YYNGEE. V trimming: 3 bases; J trimming: 1 base; junction bases outside the gene matches: 12.

J is TRBJ1-2 and V is TRBV5-1; TRBD1 matches at 8 bases. CDR1 SGHRS and CDR2 YFSETQ come from the germline V gene. J was trimmed by 6 bases and V by 4 bases; bases with no gene match: 17. The CDR3 covers 17 residues. The CDR3 DNA sequence: TGCGCCAGCAGCCTCTCTGGGACAGGAGCACTATGGGATGGCTACACCTTC. Amino acid sequence: CASSLSGTGALWDGYTF.

The rearrangement joins TRBV5-1 to TRBJ1-5; 9 nucleotides agree with TRBD1. CDR3 length equals 15 residues. V shed 4 bases and J 3 bases; nucleotides not matched to a gene: 5. Germline V gene data show CDR1 as SGHRS and CDR2 as YFSETQ. The CDR3 sequence is CASSRTGEHNQPQHF. CDR3 DNA: TGCGCCAGCAGCAGGACAGGGGAACACAATCAGCCCCAGCATTTT.

The genes are TRBV2 and TRBJ1-1; 8 bases match TRBD1. V shed 2 bases and J 4 bases; nucleotides not matched to a gene: 9. The CDR3 consists of 16 residues. Per germline, CDR1 SNHLY and CDR2 FYNNEI. CDR3 residues: CASSETRQGLGTEAFF. DNA for the CDR3: TGTGCCAGCAGTGAAACCCGACAGGGGTTGGGCACTGAAGCTTTCTTT.

The chain uses TRBV7-9 and TRBJ2-7; maybe TRBD1 (6 bases). Germline values: CDR1 SEHNR, CDR2 FQNEAQ (reference sequence). The CDR3 has 15 amino acids. Trimming pared 1 base from V and 5 bases from J, leaving 15 bases between. The CDR3 loop is CASSLDSGAFHEQYF. CDR3 DNA sequence: TGTGCCAGCAGCTTAGATTCAGGGGCGTTCCACGAGCAGTACTTC.

The chain carries TRBV18 and TRBJ2-3; 8 positions agree with TRBD1. The V gene's germline CDR1 is KGHSH and CDR2 LQKENI. The CDR3 totals 15 residues. With V trimmed by 6 bases and J by 6 bases, 11 bases remained unmatched. CDR3: CASSRRTGSSDTQYF. In DNA, the CDR3 is TGTGCCAGCTCTAGGAGGACAGGGTCCAGCGATACGCAGTATTTT.

V usage is TRBV4-3 and J usage is TRBJ2-2; possibly TRBD1 for D (5 bases). The CDR3 loop spans 15 amino acids. The germline V gene has CDR1 LGHNA and CDR2 YSLEER. Trimming removed 3 bases from V and 7 bases from J, with 15 bases in between. The CDR3 DNA follows: TGCGCCAGCAGCCATCGCCTGGATAGGGGCGGGGAGCTGTTTTTT. Protein product: CASSHRLDRGGELFF.

The chain links TRBV11-1 to TRBJ1-1, with D hard to call. Trimming cost V 3 bases and J 1 base, with 3 bases left between them. This CDR3 comprises 12 residues. Germline CDR1 SGHAT, CDR2 FQDESV (reference sequence). The CDR3 bases are TGTGCCAGCAGCTTCAGGAACACTGAAGCTTTCTTT. Residues: CASSFRNTEAFF.

The J gene is TRBJ2-7, the V gene TRBV19, with 11 bases identical to TRBD2. The CDR3 loop spans 14 amino acids. CDR1 is LNHDA and CDR2 is SQIVND in the germline V gene (reference sequence). The J segment lost 6 bases and the V segment lost 4 bases, leaving 5 bases of the junction unmatched. The CDR3 region has the DNA TGTGCCAGTAGTACTACTAGCGGGAGTGGCGAGCAGTACTTC. Residues: CASSTTSGSGEQYF.

This clone showed up just once. The chain couples TRBV5-1 to TRBJ1-3, with D possibly being TRBD1 (5 bases). Germline assignment: CDR1 SGHRS and CDR2 YFSETQ. The V gene lost 4 bases and the J gene lost 0 bases, with 23 bases spanning the gap. The CDR3 consists of 19 residues. CDR3 loop: CASSLAPTDSLVSGNTIYF. The CDR3, as DNA: TGCGCCAGCAGCCTGGCGCCTACCGACAGCCTAGTCTCTGGAAACACCATATATTTT.

The chain recombines TRBV28 with TRBJ2-7; possibly TRBD2 for D (7 bases). The CDR3 runs to 16 residues. With 7 bases removed from V and 4 bases from J, the gap between germline ends came to 23 bases. Germline V gene sequence: CDR1 MDHEN, CDR2 SYDVKM. DNA of the CDR3: TGTGCCAGCACAGGCGCAGGGGCGACCGGGAGGTACGAGCAGTACTTC. It codes for CASTGAGATGRYEQYF.

The chain recombines TRBV4-3 with TRBJ2-6; D is possibly TRBD2 (6 bases). Trimming left V 1 base short and J 0 bases short, with 10 bases between. This CDR3 contains 17 residues. Germline V gives CDR1 LGHNA, CDR2 YSLEER. Here the CDR3 reads CASSQGGSGSGANVLTF. The CDR3 DNA follows: TGCGCCAGCAGCCAAGGTGGTAGCGGCTCTGGGGCCAACGTCCTGACTTTC.

This sequence joins TRBV6-1 and TRBJ2-1; 9 bases fit TRBD2. Germline V CDR1 and CDR2: MNHNS, SASEGT. The CDR3 runs 13 residues. Unmatched junction bases numbered 5, after V lost 1 base and J lost 13 bases. Here the CDR3 reads CASSEGLAGTQFF. The DNA of the CDR3 is TGTGCCAGCAGTGAAGGGCTAGCGGGAACCCAGTTCTTC.

J is TRBJ2-7 and V is TRBV6-5; the match to TRBD1 covers 7 bases. This CDR3 is built from 12 residues. J lost 3 bases, V lost 10 bases, and 6 bases had no gene match. Germline CDR1 MNHEY, CDR2 SVGAGI. DNA for the CDR3: TGTGCCACTACGGGACAGTACTACGAGCAGTACTTC. As protein: CATTGQYYEQYF.

The V call is TRBV28, the J call TRBJ1-4; 11 bases are shared with TRBD1. The CDR3 is 16 residues long. V was clipped by 1 base and J by 7 bases; unmatched bases: 5. From germline, CDR1 is MDHEN and CDR2 SYDVKM. The CDR3 DNA sequence: TGTGCCAGCAGTTTATTAGGGGGACAGGGGGTTGAAAAACTGTTTTTT. Amino acid sequence: CASSLLGGQGVEKLFF.

CDR3 loop: CARPRGYRVNEKLFF. For the CDR3, the DNA is TGTGCCAGGCCCCGGGGTTACAGGGTCAATGAAAAACTGTTTTTT. J is TRBJ1-4 and V is TRBV19; D possibly corresponds to TRBD1 (6 bases). CDR3 size: 15 residues. Germline lookup yields CDR1 LNHDA and CDR2 SQIVND (reference sequence). The V end lost 9 bases, the J end lost 5 bases, and 19 bases lay between the germline ends.

This sequence joins TRBV6-5 and TRBJ2-1; weak D call: TRBD2 (5 bases). Germline CDR1 and CDR2: MNHEY and SVGAGI. The CDR3 length is 13 residues. Trimming took off 0 bases at V and 10 bases at J, with 10 bases between the two ends. The DNA of the CDR3 is TGTGCCAGCAGTTACTCGGACTCTGACGAGCAGTTCTTC. Its translation is CASSYSDSDEQFF.

The chain has TRBV7-2 and TRBJ2-2, with D possibly matching TRBD1 (7 bases). Germline CDR1 reads SGHTA; CDR2 reads FQGNSA. V was pared by 5 bases and J by 1 base, with 11 bases between. The CDR3 length is 15 residues. The CDR3 nucleotides read TGTGCCAGCAGCCCCCAGGGGGGGAACACCGGGGAGCTGTTTTTT. Translating gives CASSPQGGNTGELFF.